The rows below give T cell receptor beta chains drawn from one sample of a study of blood T cell repertoires in COVID-19. Some clones are missing from TCRdb's copy, which holds only in-frame ones; the method was immunoSEQ multiplex PCR. Among some 69,000 clones, roughly 76% were seen once, and the ten largest hold more than 20%. The specimen was peripheral blood. The receptors here all came from a woman between 70 and 85 years old with acute or convalescent COVID-19. CDR3s include the opening cysteine and the closing phenylalanine or tryptophan. Fields, in order: V gene, clone size, J gene, D gene, CDR3 protein, CDR3 DNA. A D gene is named only where the DNA matches it firmly. Not every row has a clone size; where given, it reads once, few, many or a size class.

v_gene: TRBV27
abundance: -
j_gene: TRBJ2-3
d_gene: TRBD2
CDR3aa: CASSLRLAGSTDTQYF
CDR3nt: TGTGCCAGCAGTTTACGACTAGCGGGGAGCACAGATACGCAGTATTTT

v_gene: TRBV4-1
abundance: few
j_gene: TRBJ2-5
d_gene: TRBD2
CDR3aa: CASSQTTSGETQYF
CDR3nt: TGCGCCAGCAGCCAAACGACTAGCGGGGAGACCCAGTACTTC

v_gene: TRBV25-1
abundance: -
j_gene: TRBJ1-5
d_gene: -
CDR3aa: CASSESGRPQHF
CDR3nt: TGTGCCAGCAGTGAATCAGGGCGGCCCCAGCATTTT

v_gene: TRBV9
abundance: -
j_gene: TRBJ2-1
d_gene: TRBD1
CDR3aa: CASSRTGAYNEQFF
CDR3nt: TGTGCCAGCAGCCGTACAGGGGCCTACAATGAGCAGTTCTTC

v_gene: TRBV5-5
abundance: -
j_gene: TRBJ2-1
d_gene: -
CDR3aa: CASRRDAAGREQFF
CDR3nt: TGTGCCAGCAGACGGGACGCCGCGGGGCGTGAGCAGTTCTTC

v_gene: TRBV7-6
abundance: -
j_gene: TRBJ2-7
d_gene: -
CDR3aa: CASSRHEMAQGHEQYF
CDR3nt: TGTGCCAGCAGCCGTCACGAGATGGCACAGGGTCACGAGCAGTACTTC

v_gene: TRBV18
abundance: -
j_gene: TRBJ1-2
d_gene: -
CDR3aa: CASSPGANYGYTF
CDR3nt: TGTGCCAGCTCACCCGGGGCTAACTATGGCTACACCTTC

v_gene: TRBV28
abundance: -
j_gene: TRBJ2-1
d_gene: -
CDR3aa: CASTPDAGWNEQFF
CDR3nt: TGTGCCAGCACACCCGACGCAGGGTGGAATGAGCAGTTCTTC

v_gene: TRBV28
abundance: -
j_gene: TRBJ1-5
d_gene: TRBD1
CDR3aa: CASTGTGSSNQPQHF
CDR3nt: TGTGCCAGCACCGGGACAGGGAGTAGCAATCAGCCCCAGCATTTT

v_gene: TRBV18
abundance: -
j_gene: TRBJ2-7
d_gene: -
CDR3aa: CASSPRRHDYYEQYF
CDR3nt: TGTGCCAGCTCACCACGGAGGCACGACTACTACGAGCAGTACTTC

v_gene: TRBV20-1
abundance: few
j_gene: TRBJ1-5
d_gene: -
CDR3aa: CSAEYGRSQHF
CDR3nt: TGCAGTGCGGAATACGGGAGGTCCCAGCATTTT

v_gene: TRBV27
abundance: -
j_gene: TRBJ2-2
d_gene: TRBD1
CDR3aa: CASSFDRGAGELFF
CDR3nt: TGTGCCAGCAGTTTTGACAGGGGGGCCGGGGAGCTGTTTTTT

v_gene: TRBV15
abundance: -
j_gene: TRBJ2-6
d_gene: TRBD1
CDR3aa: CATSRGTGGKLFTGFSGANVLTF
CDR3nt: TGTGCCACCAGCAGGGGGACAGGGGGTAAGTTATTTACGGGCTTCTCTGGGGCCAACGTCCTGACTTTC

v_gene: TRBV5-1
abundance: few
j_gene: TRBJ2-7
d_gene: TRBD2
CDR3aa: CASSYRLAGGWDEQYF
CDR3nt: TGCGCCAGCAGCTATCGTCTAGCGGGAGGTTGGGACGAGCAGTACTTC

v_gene: TRBV15
abundance: -
j_gene: TRBJ1-1
d_gene: -
CDR3aa: CATSRDTRRGTEAFF
CDR3nt: TGTGCCACCAGCAGAGATACGAGAAGGGGCACTGAAGCTTTCTTT

v_gene: TRBV28
abundance: -
j_gene: TRBJ1-6
d_gene: TRBD1
CDR3aa: CATLQGRSYNSPLHF
CDR3nt: TGTGCCACCTTACAGGGGCGTTCTTATAATTCACCCCTCCACTTT

v_gene: TRBV6-2/TRBV6-3
abundance: -
j_gene: TRBJ1-5
d_gene: -
CDR3aa: CASSYAGNQPQHF
CDR3nt: TGTGCCAGCAGTTACGCGGGCAATCAGCCCCAGCATTTT

v_gene: TRBV28
abundance: -
j_gene: TRBJ1-2
d_gene: -
CDR3aa: CASTPGGGTNYGYTF
CDR3nt: TGTGCCAGCACCCCCGGGGGGGGAACTAACTATGGCTACACCTTC

v_gene: TRBV5-1
abundance: -
j_gene: TRBJ1-3
d_gene: -
CDR3aa: CASSTVPGAGNTIYF
CDR3nt: TGCGCCAGCAGCACGGTTCCGGGGGCTGGAAACACCATATATTTT

v_gene: TRBV11-2
abundance: -
j_gene: TRBJ1-4
d_gene: TRBD1
CDR3aa: CASSTPGTANEKLFF
CDR3nt: TGTGCCAGCAGCACCCCCGGGACAGCTAATGAAAAACTGTTTTTT

v_gene: TRBV2
abundance: -
j_gene: TRBJ2-7
d_gene: TRBD2
CDR3aa: CAGHSGSGYEQYF
CDR3nt: TGTGCCGGACATAGCGGGAGTGGGTACGAGCAGTACTTC

v_gene: TRBV11-2
abundance: -
j_gene: TRBJ1-5
d_gene: TRBD1
CDR3aa: CASSWDRTNQPQHF
CDR3nt: TGTGCCAGCAGCTGGGACAGGACCAATCAGCCCCAGCATTTT

v_gene: TRBV2
abundance: -
j_gene: TRBJ2-3
d_gene: -
CDR3aa: CASSEGLSTDTQYF
CDR3nt: TGTGCCAGCAGTGAAGGGCTCTCCACAGATACGCAGTATTTT

v_gene: TRBV7-2
abundance: -
j_gene: TRBJ1-2
d_gene: -
CDR3aa: CASSPPWGETNYGYTF
CDR3nt: TGTGCCAGCAGCCCCCCATGGGGCGAAACAAACTATGGCTACACCTTC

v_gene: TRBV10-3
abundance: -
j_gene: TRBJ2-7
d_gene: TRBD2
CDR3aa: CAISLDPSGSYEQYF
CDR3nt: TGTGCCATCAGTTTAGACCCCAGCGGGAGTTACGAGCAGTACTTC